Listed here is a single T cell receptor beta chain. Its matching antigen is unknown. This record belongs to a study of cytomegalovirus exposure and HLA in healthy donors. General study results and limits: The CMV antigen specificity of a few CMV-associated chains was confirmed through in vitro analysis.

With 2 bases removed from V and 1 base from J, the gap between germline ends came to 16 bases. CDR1 and CDR2 (germline): GTSNPN, SVGIG (reference sequence). The CDR3 covers 16 residues. Using immunoSEQ multiplex PCR, the repertoire was profiled, and TCRdb retains in-frame clones only, with some absent. This sample has fewer than 250,000 clones; roughly 83% occur once, and the top ten carry roughly 1.5%. The chain carries TRBV30 and TRBJ2-3; D might be TRBD2 (7 bases). The sequence derives from a woman under 30 in good health and CMV-seronegative. Source material: PBMCs. For the CDR3, the DNA is TGTGCCTGGAGTCAGGCGGGGGCCCTACGCACAGATACGCAGTATTTT. It encodes CAWSQAGALRTDTQYF. The full variable domain, its missing parts supplied by reference TRBV30 and TRBJ2-3, is SQTIHQWPATLVQPVGSPLSLECTVEGTSNPNLYWYRQAAGRGLQLLFYSVGIGQISSEVPQNLSASRPQDRQFILSSKKLLLSDSGFYLCAWSQAGALRTDTQYFGPGTRLTVL.